The rows below give T cell receptor beta chains drawn from one sample of a study of control samples from healthy donors and cancer patients. The method was immunoSEQ multiplex PCR; TCRdb's version includes in-frame clones alone and lacks a portion of them. Of around 30,000 clones in the sample, about 88% are singletons; the top ten hold 1.5% to 2%. The sample comprised PBMCs. The receptors derive from a woman aged 40 to 55 with lung cancer. The CDR3 runs from the conserved cysteine through the conserved F or W. D genes are given only for firm matches. The size field is filled for only some rows; it gives once, few, many or a size class.

D gene	V gene	J gene	clone size	CDR3 protein	CDR3 DNA
-	TRBV10-3	TRBJ1-1	-	CAISSPNTEAFF	TGTGCCATCAGTAGTCCGAACACTGAAGCTTTCTTT
-	TRBV5-6	TRBJ2-1	-	CASSLGTHSYNEQFF	TGTGCCAGCAGCTTGGGGACCCACTCCTACAATGAGCAGTTCTTC
-	TRBV18	TRBJ2-5	-	CASSPSRAIETQYF	TGTGCCAGCTCACCCAGCCGAGCGATAGAGACCCAGTACTTC
TRBD1	TRBV27	TRBJ1-2	-	CASSRTGGNYGYTF	TGTGCCAGCAGCCGGACAGGTGGCAACTATGGCTACACCTTC
-	TRBV6-2/TRBV6-3	TRBJ1-5	-	CASSYSGGNQPQHF	TGTGCCAGCAGTTACTCGGGGGGAAATCAGCCCCAGCATTTT
-	TRBV6-6	TRBJ2-5	once	CASTLGQTGRQETQYF	TGTGCCAGCACCCTGGGTCAGACAGGGAGGCAAGAGACCCAGTACTTC
-	TRBV25-1	TRBJ1-5	-	CASSEGTSNQPQHF	TGTGCCAGTTCGGAGGGGACCAGCAATCAGCCCCAGCATTTT
-	TRBV14	TRBJ1-2	-	CASSQGGLGTNYGYTF	TGTGCCAGCAGCCAAGGGGGTTTAGGAACTAACTATGGCTACACCTTC
TRBD1	TRBV2	TRBJ1-5	few	CASSWDRKDQPQHF	TGTGCCAGCAGTTGGGACAGAAAAGACCAGCCCCAGCATTTT
TRBD2	TRBV10-3	TRBJ2-2	-	CAASSGVNTGELFF	TGTGCCGCCTCTAGCGGGGTGAACACCGGGGAGCTGTTTTTT
-	TRBV30	TRBJ2-3	-	CAWSVRGYTDTQYF	TGTGCCTGGAGTGTACGGGGCTACACAGATACGCAGTATTTT
-	TRBV11-2	TRBJ1-5	-	CASSKSPGGEQPQHF	TGTGCCAGCAGCAAAAGTCCGGGAGGGGAACAGCCCCAGCATTTT
TRBD2	TRBV5-4	TRBJ2-3	-	CASSSTRGGLLTDTQYF	TGTGCCAGCAGCTCGACGCGGGGGGGCCTCCTCACAGATACGCAGTATTTT
TRBD2	TRBV2	TRBJ2-3	-	CASSIAGRVDTQYF	TGTGCCAGCAGTATTGCAGGGAGGGTAGATACGCAGTATTTT
-	TRBV6-6	TRBJ1-6	few	CASSLGGPRSPLHF	TGTGCCAGCAGTCTAGGGGGGCCTAGGTCACCCCTCCACTTT
-	TRBV9	TRBJ1-1	-	CASSVATDGGVEAFF	TGTGCCAGCAGCGTAGCTACGGACGGGGGGGTTGAAGCTTTCTTT
-	TRBV2	TRBJ2-7	-	CASSFRTESYEQYF	TGTGCCAGCAGTTTTCGGACTGAGTCCTACGAGCAGTACTTC
-	TRBV11-2	TRBJ1-4	few	CASSLNGRNEKLFF	TGTGCCAGCAGCTTAAACGGCAGGAATGAAAAACTGTTTTTT
-	TRBV6-5	TRBJ1-4	-	CASSYYGGGNEKLFF	TGTGCCAGCAGTTACTACGGAGGGGGTAATGAAAAACTGTTTTTT
-	TRBV4-1	TRBJ2-7	-	CASSPTDDGLYEQYF	TGCGCCAGCAGCCCGACGGATGACGGACTCTACGAGCAGTACTTC
-	TRBV4-2	TRBJ1-2	-	CASSQEGGAGILYGYTF	TGTGCCAGCAGCCAAGAAGGAGGGGCAGGCATCCTCTATGGCTACACCTTC
-	TRBV6-5	TRBJ2-3	-	CASSYRVDTDTQYF	TGTGCCAGCAGTTACAGGGTGGACACAGATACGCAGTATTTT
-	TRBV5-1	TRBJ1-1	-	CASSLSIGPEAFF	TGCGCCAGCAGTCTTAGCATCGGCCCTGAAGCTTTCTTT
-	TRBV30	TRBJ2-5	-	CAWTHGLRQETQYF	TGTGCCTGGACCCACGGACTTCGGCAAGAGACCCAGTACTTC
-	TRBV29-1	TRBJ2-1	-	CSVDDGRGAYNEQFF	TGCAGCGTTGACGACGGCAGGGGAGCCTACAATGAGCAGTTCTTC
TRBD1	TRBV27	TRBJ1-2	-	CASSWGGGGYGYTF	TGTGCCAGCAGTTGGGGAGGGGGCGGCTATGGCTACACCTTC
-	TRBV11-3	TRBJ1-3	-	CASRGSGNTIYF	TGTGCCAGCAGGGGGTCTGGAAACACCATATATTTT
-	TRBV11-3	TRBJ2-5	-	CASSWDTGDGETQYF	TGTGCCAGCAGCTGGGATACAGGCGACGGGGAGACCCAGTACTTC
-	TRBV4-3	TRBJ2-7	-	CASSPDPRAYEQYF	TGCGCCAGCAGCCCGGACCCCCGGGCCTACGAGCAGTACTTC
TRBD2	TRBV6-1	TRBJ2-3	-	CASSEALPGAGGQLDTQYF	TGTGCCAGCAGTGAAGCGCTTCCGGGTGCGGGGGGGCAATTAGATACGCAGTATTTT
TRBD1	TRBV25-1	TRBJ1-2	-	CASSDGGQGISGYTF	TGTGCCAGCAGTGATGGGGGACAGGGGATATCGGGCTACACCTTC
-	TRBV4-1	TRBJ2-1	-	CASSQGFYNEQFF	TGCGCCAGCAGCCAGGGATTTTACAATGAGCAGTTCTTC
TRBD1	TRBV19	TRBJ1-2	-	CASKESPGQGTYGYTF	TGTGCCAGTAAAGAGTCGCCGGGACAGGGAACCTATGGCTACACCTTC
-	TRBV9	TRBJ2-5	-	CASSVVWGPGETQYF	TGTGCCAGCAGCGTAGTGTGGGGGCCTGGGGAGACCCAGTACTTC
TRBD1	TRBV5-1	TRBJ2-1	-	CASSWDRVNEQFF	TGCGCCAGCAGCTGGGACAGGGTGAATGAGCAGTTCTTC
-	TRBV2	TRBJ1-4	-	CASSVNGLTWVKLFF	TGTGCCAGCAGTGTTAACGGTCTCACATGGGTAAAACTGTTTTTT
-	TRBV25-1	TRBJ1-6	once	CAIDSYNSPLHF	TGTGCCATAGACTCCTATAATTCACCCCTCCACTTT
TRBD1	TRBV11-3	TRBJ1-4	-	CASGPGGTNEKLFF	TGTGCCAGCGGACCAGGGGGAACTAATGAAAAACTGTTTTTT
TRBD2	TRBV15	TRBJ2-5	-	CATSGAGYQETQYF	TGTGCCACCAGCGGAGCGGGGTACCAAGAGACCCAGTACTTC
-	TRBV4-3	TRBJ1-4	-	CASSQDRAGEKLFF	TGCGCCAGCAGCCAAGACAGGGCGGGGGAAAAACTGTTTTTT
TRBD1	TRBV7-2	TRBJ1-4	few	CASSPGRGRKKLFF	TGTGCCAGCAGCCCAGGCAGGGGGAGGAAAAAACTGTTTTTT
TRBD1	TRBV7-8	TRBJ1-1	-	CAILRRGQERGQNTEAFF	TGTGCCATCCTGCGCAGGGGGCAGGAGAGGGGCCAAAACACTGAAGCTTTCTTT
-	TRBV5-6	TRBJ1-2	-	CASSPDIYYGYTF	TGTGCCAGCAGTCCGGACATCTACTATGGCTACACCTTC
TRBD1	TRBV4-2	TRBJ1-1	-	CASSQRTGVKNTEAFF	TGTGCCAGCAGCCAACGGACAGGGGTTAAGAACACTGAAGCTTTCTTT
TRBD2	TRBV10-3	TRBJ2-1	-	CAIRGTFGGISYNEQFF	TGTGCCATCAGGGGAACCTTCGGGGGGATATCCTACAATGAGCAGTTCTTC
-	TRBV12-3/TRBV12-4	TRBJ2-7	-	CASSLTVDGQKYF	TGTGCCAGCAGTTTAACAGTAGATGGCCAGAAGTACTTC
TRBD1	TRBV27	TRBJ1-2	-	CASSLTGPYNYGYTF	TGTGCCAGCAGTCTGACAGGGCCCTATAACTATGGCTACACCTTC
-	TRBV7-9	TRBJ2-7	-	CASSLGPQSRYEQYF	TGTGCCAGCAGCTTAGGTCCCCAGTCGAGGTACGAGCAGTACTTC
TRBD2	TRBV6-5	TRBJ2-7	few	CASGMDGGSSYEQYF	TGTGCCAGCGGCATGGACGGGGGGAGCTCCTACGAGCAGTACTTC
-	TRBV2	TRBJ1-1	-	CASTGGDTEAFF	TGTGCCAGCACCGGGGGGGACACTGAAGCTTTCTTT
TRBD1	TRBV7-2	TRBJ2-2	-	CASSARTGGHTGELFF	TGTGCCAGCAGCGCCCGAACAGGGGGGCACACCGGGGAGCTGTTTTTT
TRBD1	TRBV15	TRBJ1-6	-	CATSPAGGNSPLHF	TGTGCCACCAGCCCCGCAGGGGGGAATTCACCCCTCCACTTT
-	TRBV11-2	TRBJ1-5	-	CASSLASNQPQHF	TGTGCCAGCAGCTTAGCCAGCAATCAGCCCCAGCATTTT
-	TRBV30	TRBJ1-5	-	CAWSTGLRQPQHF	TGTGCCTGGAGTACGGGCCTAAGGCAGCCCCAGCATTTT
-	TRBV6-5	TRBJ2-7	-	CASNRGPAYEQYF	TGTGCCAGCAACCGGGGGCCAGCCTACGAGCAGTACTTC
-	TRBV2	TRBJ2-3	-	CASRDLTDTQYF	TGTGCCAGCAGAGACCTCACAGATACGCAGTATTTT
-	TRBV3-1/TRBV3-2	TRBJ1-4	-	CASSPLRGPLSATNEKLFF	TGTGCCAGCAGCCCCCTACGGGGGCCACTATCTGCAACTAATGAAAAACTGTTTTTT
TRBD1	TRBV11-3	TRBJ2-5	-	CASRTGAETQYF	TGTGCCAGCAGGACAGGGGCGGAGACCCAGTACTTC
TRBD1	TRBV30	TRBJ1-5	-	CAWSGRGLYSNQPQHF	TGTGCCTGGAGTGGCAGGGGGCTTTATAGCAATCAGCCCCAGCATTTT
-	TRBV30	TRBJ1-2	-	CAWRNNYGYTF	TGTGCCTGGAGAAATAACTATGGCTACACCTTC